These 19 T cell receptor beta chains were sequenced from one sample in a study of identical twins (dated by TCRdb to about 2016). The library came from 5' RACE. TCRdb lists the instrument as Illumina HiSeq 2000. In-frame beta chains were kept once TCRdb had trimmed the public reads at Q25 with fastp and called clones with MiXCR. Rows are combined by CDR3 protein, so each entry shows the most common genes and DNA. For this sample the table gives roughly 240,000 distinct CDR3 sequences, of which approximately 7% were detected only once. Under 4% of the sample goes to the ten largest clones. The same specimen was also included in a second study, on yellow fever vaccine responses in identical twins.

Sequences were obtained from memory (CD45RO+) T cells sorted from blood. The sample's cell subset or site label, in plain terms: CD45RO+ enriched T cells. Source of these receptors: a woman under 30 in good health.

The gene calls are TRBV7-7 and TRBJ2-1, with 11 bases identical to TRBD2. There are 15 residues in the CDR3. With V trimmed by 5 bases and J by 11 bases, 11 bases remained unmatched. From germline, CDR1 is SSHAT and CDR2 FNYEAQ (reference sequence). In DNA form, the CDR3 reads TGTGCCAGCAGCCCCTCGTCACTAGCGGGAGTAAAGCAGTTCTTC. Protein: CASSPSSLAGVKQFF.

This clonotype has ten or more counts. This chain uses TRBV5-1 with TRBJ2-3, with D uncertain. This CDR3 has 12 residues. Germline lookup yields CDR1 SGHRS and CDR2 YFSETQ. The germline V and J ends were trimmed by 4 bases and 6 bases, with 9 bases remaining between them. CDR3 DNA sequence: TGCGCCAGCAGCCCCACGCGGGATACGCAGTATTTT. Its translation is CASSPTRDTQYF.

This clonotype was seen ten or more times. The chain employs TRBV10-3 and TRBJ2-7, with TRBD2 identical over 8 bases. CDR1 ENHRY and CDR2 SYGVKD come from the germline V gene. Trimming removed 4 bases from V and 3 bases from J; junction bases left unmatched: 8. The CDR3 sequence is 15 residues long. The DNA for the CDR3 is TGTGCCATCAGTGTGACCACCGGGACTAGCTACGAGCAGTACTTC. Translating gives CAISVTTGTSYEQYF.

This clonotype was detected many times. The genes are TRBV27 and TRBJ2-1; no clear D gene. The CDR3 has 16 amino acids. CDR1 MNHEY and CDR2 SMNVEV come from the germline V gene (reference sequence). Trimming shortened V by 1 base and J by 2 bases, and 12 bases separated the two germline ends. Here the CDR3 DNA reads TGTGCCAGCAGTTTATTAGGCCGCGGCCCCTACAATGAGCAGTTCTTC. Translated: CASSLLGRGPYNEQFF.

The chain employs TRBV27 and TRBJ1-5; a possible D gene is TRBD1 (5 bases). CDR3 length equals 13 residues. Per germline, CDR1 MNHEY and CDR2 SMNVEV (reference sequence). Trimming took off 6 bases at V and 6 bases at J, with 12 bases between the two ends. CDR3 coding DNA: TGTGCCAGCAGGACAGTCTGGGGTCAGCCCCAGCATTTT. Amino acids: CASRTVWGQPQHF.

The V call is TRBV11-2, the J call TRBJ2-7; 8 bases line up with TRBD2. The CDR3 totals 16 residues. Germline V lookup: CDR1 SGHAT, CDR2 FQNNGV. Trimming cost V 5 bases and J 4 bases; bases outside gene matches: 13. The CDR3 sequence is CASSQTLAGGRYEQYF. Written as DNA, the CDR3 is TGTGCCAGCAGCCAGACCCTTGCGGGAGGACGTTACGAGCAGTACTTC.

The chain recombines TRBV5-1 with TRBJ2-7, with 7 positions matching TRBD1. The CDR3 loop spans 19 amino acids. With 3 bases clipped from V and 3 bases from J, the junction kept 21 bases outside the gene matches. Germline V gene data show CDR1 as SGHRS and CDR2 as YFSETQ. CDR3 protein: CASSSRPTGVTALHYEQYF. Written as DNA, the CDR3 is TGCGCCAGCAGCTCTCGGCCTACAGGGGTCACGGCTCTACACTACGAGCAGTACTTC.

This clonotype has just a few counts. This chain joins TRBV12-3 or TRBV12-4 and TRBJ1-3; unclear D gene. V gave up 7 bases and J gave up 2 bases, with 12 bases separating them. The CDR3 spans 14 residues. CDR3 sequence reads: CASTTKRPGNTIYF. The CDR3 DNA sequence: TGTGCCAGCACCACCAAAAGGCCTGGAAACACCATATATTTT.

The chain uses TRBV29-1 and TRBJ2-3, with TRBD1 matching over 12 bases. Germline-derived CDR1 and CDR2 are SQVTM and ANQGSEA. CDR3 size: 15 residues. V lost 7 bases and J lost 0; bases outside the gene matches: 5. This CDR3 reads CSAGDRGLSTDTQYF. DNA for the CDR3: TGCAGCGCTGGGGACAGGGGGCTCAGCACAGATACGCAGTATTTT.

The sample holds many counts of this clonotype. V and J are TRBV20-1 and TRBJ2-7; D tentatively reads TRBD1 or TRBD2 (5 bases each). V lost 0 bases to trimming and J lost 2 bases, with 11 bases between them. CDR1 and CDR2 (germline): DFQATT, SNEGSKA (reference sequence). The CDR3 covers 14 residues. In DNA form, the CDR3 reads TGCAGTGCTAGAGATTGGGGGAGACCCTACGAGCAGTACTTC. It is translated as CSARDWGRPYEQYF.

This clonotype was counted at least ten times. This chain joins TRBV29-1 and TRBJ2-7; 11 bases line up with TRBD2. Germline-derived CDR1 and CDR2 are SQVTM and ANQGSEA. The CDR3 consists of 13 residues. V trimming: 6 bases; J trimming: 7 bases; junction bases outside the gene matches: 8. The DNA for the CDR3 is TGCAGCGTGGTTAGCGGGAGGGTGCGAGAGCAGTACTTC. This translates into CSVVSGRVREQYF.

This clonotype was picked up a small number of times. The rearrangement joins TRBV29-1 to TRBJ1-3; 8 nucleotides align to TRBD1. Germline loops: CDR1 SQVTM, CDR2 ANQGSEA. This CDR3 has 15 amino acids. V was pared by 4 bases and J by 0 bases, with 5 bases of the junction left unmatched. CDR3 residues: CSVGSDRVSGNTIYF. DNA of the CDR3: TGCAGCGTTGGGTCGGACAGGGTCTCTGGAAACACCATATATTTT.

This clonotype was seen repeatedly, ten times or more. The chain has TRBV29-1 and TRBJ2-1; 12 bases match TRBD2. In germline, CDR1 is SQVTM, CDR2 ANQGSEA. The CDR3 is made up of 16 amino acids. Unmatched junction bases numbered 8, after V lost 7 bases and J lost 1 base. The CDR3 loop reads CSAPTSGSSSYNEQFF. As DNA, the CDR3 is TGCAGCGCTCCGACTAGCGGGAGTTCATCCTACAATGAGCAGTTCTTC.

The rearrangement uses TRBV12-3 or TRBV12-4 and TRBJ2-7; the D gene is possibly TRBD2 (7 bases). The CDR3 is 19 residues long. Trimming pared 1 base from V and 6 bases from J, leaving 28 bases between. The CDR3 is CASSLGLRELGPGECEQYF. CDR3 DNA sequence: TGTGCCAGCAGTTTAGGGTTGCGGGAGTTGGGCCCAGGGGAATGCGAGCAGTACTTC.

The chain links TRBV5-1 to TRBJ2-5; 10 bases are a match to TRBD2. The V gene's germline CDR1 is SGHRS and CDR2 YFSETQ. V gave up 0 bases and J gave up 2 bases; unmatched junction bases: 10. The CDR3 runs 18 residues. The CDR3 loop reads CASSLASGGQRGQETQYF. The DNA for the CDR3 is TGCGCCAGCAGCTTGGCTAGCGGGGGACAAAGGGGGCAAGAGACCCAGTACTTC.

This clonotype was seen more than once but under ten times. V gene TRBV6-5 combines with J gene TRBJ2-1, with 11 bases lining up with TRBD2. Germline CDR1 and CDR2: MNHEY and SVGAGI. Losses at the gene ends were 7 bases for V and 4 bases for J; bases not matched to a gene: 6. This CDR3 is 15 amino acids long. CDR3 nucleotide sequence: TGTGCCAGCATTTTACTAGCGGGAGAATACAATGAGCAGTTCTTC. The encoded protein is CASILLAGEYNEQFF.

The chain is built from TRBV7-9 and TRBJ1-1; D possibly corresponds to TRBD1 (5 bases). The germline gives CDR1 SEHNR, CDR2 FQNEAQ (reference sequence). This CDR3 spans 14 amino acids. Trimming removed 3 bases from V and 6 bases from J, with 14 bases in between. The CDR3 loop reads CASSLDPRGAEAFF. In DNA, the CDR3 is TGTGCCAGCAGCTTGGACCCCCGGGGGGCTGAAGCTTTCTTT.

At least ten counts were recorded for this clonotype. This chain joins TRBV7-9 and TRBJ2-5; tentatively, D is TRBD1 or TRBD2 (5 bases each). Trimming pared 4 bases from V and 1 base from J, leaving 16 bases between. Germline V gene data show CDR1 as SEHNR and CDR2 as FQNEAQ (reference sequence). This CDR3 has 16 residues. CDR3: CASSSSRDGLQETQYF. The CDR3 nucleotides read TGTGCCAGCAGCTCAAGCAGGGACGGACTCCAAGAGACCCAGTACTTC.

The chain couples TRBV2 to TRBJ2-3; TRBD2 matches 8 bases. The CDR3 is made up of 14 amino acids. V was pared by 7 bases and J by 0 bases, with 3 bases of the junction left unmatched. Germline values: CDR1 SNHLY, CDR2 FYNNEI. The CDR3 bases are TGTGCCAGCAAGTTAGCGGGAAGCACAGATACGCAGTATTTT. Its translation: CASKLAGSTDTQYF.